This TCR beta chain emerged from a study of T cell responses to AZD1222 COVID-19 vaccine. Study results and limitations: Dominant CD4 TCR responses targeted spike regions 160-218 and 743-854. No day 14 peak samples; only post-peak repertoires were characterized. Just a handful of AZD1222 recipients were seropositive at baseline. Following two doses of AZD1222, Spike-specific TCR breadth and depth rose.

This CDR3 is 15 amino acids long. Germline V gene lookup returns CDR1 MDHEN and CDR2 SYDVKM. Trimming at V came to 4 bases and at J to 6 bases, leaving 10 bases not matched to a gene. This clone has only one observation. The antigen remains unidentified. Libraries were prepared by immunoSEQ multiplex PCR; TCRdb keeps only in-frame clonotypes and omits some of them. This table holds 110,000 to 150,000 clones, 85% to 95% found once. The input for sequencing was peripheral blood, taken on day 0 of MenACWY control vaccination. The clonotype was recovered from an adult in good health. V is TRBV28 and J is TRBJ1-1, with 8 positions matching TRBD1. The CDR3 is CASSYLQGAFAEAFF. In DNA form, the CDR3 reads TGTGCCAGCAGTTATTTGCAGGGGGCTTTTGCTGAAGCTTTCTTT. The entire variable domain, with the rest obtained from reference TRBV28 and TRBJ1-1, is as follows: DVKVTQSSRYLVKRTGEKVFLECVQDMDHENMFWYRQDPGLGLRLIYFSYDVKMKEKGDIPEGYSVSREKKERFSLILESASTNQTSMYLCASSYLQGAFAEAFFGQGTRLTVV.